The next 27 T cell receptor beta chains were all read from a single sample in a study of identifying expanded T cells in peripheral blood. The data were produced by immunoSEQ multiplex PCR, yet TCRdb's version contains in-frame clones alone and is incomplete. Of 70,000 to 95,000 clones in the sample, roughly 90% were seen once. Material for sequencing was blood. The source of these receptors is a person between 18 and 75 years old in good health.

The rearrangement uses TRBV19 and TRBJ2-1; 10 bases fit TRBD2. J gave up 8 bases and V 5 bases, and 9 bases lay outside the gene matches. The CDR3 runs to 15 residues. Germline loops: CDR1 LNHDA, CDR2 SQIVND (reference sequence). The CDR3 loop is CASSARSGRADEQFF. CDR3 DNA: TGTGCCAGTAGTGCCCGCAGCGGGAGGGCAGATGAGCAGTTCTTC.

V and J are TRBV28 and TRBJ2-4; D may be TRBD2 (6 bases). V was clipped by 5 bases and J by 0 bases, with 17 bases between them. CDR1 is MDHEN and CDR2 is SYDVKM in the germline V gene. The CDR3 consists of 17 residues. CDR3 sequence (DNA): TGTGCCAGCAGTACCCGCGCCGGGAGTATAGCCAAAAACATTCAGTACTTC. Its translation is CASSTRAGSIAKNIQYF.

V and J are TRBV11-2 and TRBJ2-3; D not certain. From germline, CDR1 is SGHAT and CDR2 FQNNGV. Trimming took off 2 bases at V and 2 bases at J, with 5 bases between the two ends. CDR3 length: 13 residues. CDR3 nucleotide sequence: TGTGCCAGCAGCTTATTAGACACAGATACGCAGTATTTT. As protein: CASSLLDTDTQYF. Using reference TRBV11-2 and TRBJ2-3 for the parts outside the CDR3, the full variable domain is EAGVAQSPRYKIIEKRQSVAFWCNPISGHATLYWYQQILGQGPKLLIQFQNNGVVDDSQLPKDRFSAERLKGVDSTLKIQPAKLEDSAVYLCASSLLDTDTQYFGPGTRLTVL.

The chain is built from TRBV18 and TRBJ1-2; D remains ambiguous. CDR1 and CDR2 from the germline V gene are KGHSH and LQKENI. This CDR3 has 12 residues. Trimming shortened V by 5 bases and J by 3 bases, and 7 bases separated the two germline ends. The CDR3 bases are TGTGCCAGCTCAGAGATAGACTATGGCTACACCTTC. It translates to CASSEIDYGYTF.

The rearrangement joins TRBV7-8 to TRBJ2-5, with D uncertain. Germline V CDR1 and CDR2: SGHVS, FQNEAQ. Trimming took off 2 bases at V and 2 bases at J, with 15 bases between the two ends. The CDR3 extends over 16 amino acids. The CDR3 bases are TGTGCCAGCAGCTTACTCAAGGTTTACGCTCAAGAGACCCAGTACTTC. It is translated as CASSLLKVYAQETQYF.

The chain combines TRBV19 with TRBJ1-3; D unclear. The CDR3 covers 17 residues. V was pared by 2 bases and J by 0 bases, with 14 bases between. The germline V gene encodes CDR1 LNHDA and CDR2 SQIVND (reference sequence). The CDR3 here is CASSIRGETNSGNTIYF. DNA of the CDR3: TGTGCCAGTAGTATACGTGGAGAAACCAACTCTGGAAACACCATATATTTT.

The chain is built from TRBV5-6 and TRBJ1-2, with 9 bases aligning to TRBD1. After removal of 4 bases from V and 2 bases from J, the junction contained 6 bases not matched to a gene. There are 15 residues in the CDR3. Germline V CDR1 and CDR2: SGHDT, YYEEEE. The CDR3 reads CASSLGTGNNYGYTF. The CDR3 bases are TGTGCCAGCAGCCTAGGGACAGGGAACAACTATGGCTACACCTTC.

The chain recombines TRBV5-6 with TRBJ2-6; 9 bases align to TRBD1. This CDR3 region has 16 residues. The ends lost 2 bases at V and 2 bases at J; junction bases unmatched: 2. Germline V gene data show CDR1 as SGHDT and CDR2 as YYEEEE. The CDR3 region has the DNA TGTGCCAGCAGCTTTACAGGGGGCACTGGGGCCAACGTCCTGACTTTC. This sequence encodes CASSFTGGTGANVLTF.

This chain links TRBV13 with TRBJ1-1, with TRBD1 as a possible D gene (5 bases). The V gene lost 5 bases and the J gene lost 4 bases, with 14 bases spanning the gap. The CDR3 runs to 14 residues. Germline CDR1 reads PRHDT; CDR2 reads FYEKMQ (reference sequence). The CDR3: CASSPRLRGTEAFF. The CDR3 nucleotides are TGTGCCAGCAGCCCCCGGTTAAGGGGCACTGAAGCTTTCTTT.

Comments on this clone: Additional DNA sequences in this sample encode the identical CDR3. V is TRBV5-6 and J is TRBJ1-5, with no clear D. Germline CDR1 reads SGHDT; CDR2 reads YYEEEE. Trimming took 3 bases from V and 4 from J, leaving 5 bases between them. The CDR3 is 12 residues long. Here the CDR3 reads CASSSRNQPQHF. For the CDR3, the DNA is TGTGCCAGCAGCTCTAGAAATCAGCCCCAGCATTTT.

The V and J genes are TRBV2 and TRBJ1-2, with unresolved D. Trimming stripped 6 bases from V and 8 bases from J, with 13 bases between. Germline V gene sequence: CDR1 SNHLY, CDR2 FYNNEI. This CDR3 is 12 amino acids long. The CDR3 loop reads CASRDSLGGYTF. DNA of the CDR3: TGTGCCAGCAGGGACTCCCTCGGGGGCTACACCTTC.

The chain links TRBV29-1 to TRBJ1-6, with 7 bases that match TRBD1. Trimming removed 5 bases from V and 10 bases from J; junction bases left unmatched: 5. CDR1 is SQVTM, CDR2 ANQGSEA, per germline. The CDR3 length is 12 residues. CDR3 protein: CSVRQGQSPLHF. CDR3 nucleotides: TGCAGCGTTCGACAGGGTCAATCACCCCTCCACTTT.

This clone was seen only once. CDR3 coding DNA: TGTGCCAGCAGTTACCAGCTCGACAGGGACTACGAGCAGTACTTC. Translating it yields CASSYQLDRDYEQYF. V gene TRBV6-6 combines with J gene TRBJ2-7; TRBD1 aligns across 7 bases. The V gene end was trimmed by 2 bases and the J gene end by 3 bases; junction bases not matched to a gene: 7. Germline CDR1 is MNHNY and CDR2 is SVGAGI (reference sequence). The CDR3 consists of 15 residues.

The V gene is TRBV12-5, the J gene TRBJ1-1; D call uncertain. The germline CDR1 and CDR2 sequences are LGHNT and FRNRAP. V was shortened by 1 base and J by 0 bases, with 15 bases between the two germline ends. This CDR3 comprises 17 residues. The DNA of the CDR3 is TGTGCTAGTGGTTTGGGACCTTTTGGGGAAATGAACACTGAAGCTTTCTTT. Protein sequence: CASGLGPFGEMNTEAFF. Supplemented by reference TRBV12-5 and TRBJ1-1, the full variable domain reads DARVTQTPRHKVTEMGQEVTMRCQPILGHNTVFWYRQTMMQGLELLAYFRNRAPLDDSGMPKDRFSAEMPDATLATLKIQPSEPRDSAVYFCASGLGPFGEMNTEAFFGQGTRLTVV.

V is TRBV9 and J is TRBJ2-2; 7 positions agree with TRBD1. The germline gives CDR1 SGDLS, CDR2 YYNGEE. The CDR3 contains 16 residues. J gave up 1 base and V 0 bases, and 3 bases lay outside the gene matches. CDR3 DNA: TGTGCCAGCAGCGTAGCTACAGGGGAGAACACCGGGGAGCTGTTTTTT. As protein: CASSVATGENTGELFF.

The genes are TRBV5-1 and TRBJ1-6, with a possible D match to TRBD1 (5 bases). The V end lost 0 bases, the J end lost 7 bases, and 11 bases lay between the germline ends. This CDR3 has 15 residues. Germline values: CDR1 SGHRS, CDR2 YFSETQ. CDR3 nucleotides: TGCGCCAGCAGCTTGGTTGGTCAGGGAAATTCACCCCTCCACTTT. It codes for CASSLVGQGNSPLHF.

V is TRBV4-3 and J is TRBJ2-1; 8 nucleotides align to TRBD2. V lost 1 base, J lost 7 bases, and 6 bases stayed unmatched. CDR1 is LGHNA and CDR2 is YSLEER in the germline V gene. CDR3 length: 15 residues. This CDR3 is CASSQGAGDVNEQFF. For the CDR3, the DNA is TGCGCCAGCAGCCAAGGAGCGGGAGACGTGAATGAGCAGTTCTTC.

J is TRBJ2-3 and V is TRBV4-2; D tentatively reads TRBD1 or TRBD2 (6 bases each). V was trimmed by 0 bases and J by 3 bases, leaving 13 bases between them. The CDR3 contains 16 residues. CDR1 and CDR2 (germline): LGHNA, YNFKEQ. The CDR3 spells CASSQERKGGTDTQYF. The CDR3, as DNA: TGTGCCAGCAGCCAAGAACGGAAAGGGGGGACAGATACGCAGTATTTT.

The rearrangement links TRBV5-6 to TRBJ1-5; D is unclear. Per the germline V gene, CDR1 is SGHDT and CDR2 is YYEEEE. The CDR3 loop spans 14 amino acids. V dropped 0 bases and J dropped 6 bases, with 10 bases sitting between them. The CDR3 loop reads CASSLGPGGQPQHF. The CDR3 region has the DNA TGTGCCAGCAGCTTGGGTCCCGGCGGTCAGCCCCAGCATTTT.

The chain uses TRBV6-6 and TRBJ1-2, with D uncertain. Germline V gives CDR1 MNHNY, CDR2 SVGAGI (reference sequence). V dropped 5 bases and J dropped 0 bases, with 10 bases sitting between them. CDR3 size: 14 residues. The CDR3 DNA reads as TGTGCCAGCAGTGCCAGTGTAGCTAACTATGGCTACACCTTC. It yields the protein CASSASVANYGYTF.

The gene calls are TRBV19 and TRBJ2-5, with 7 bases lining up with TRBD1. J lost 3 bases, V lost 6 bases, and 4 bases had no gene match. The CDR3 consists of 13 residues. Germline CDR1 reads LNHDA; CDR2 reads SQIVND (reference sequence). CDR3 protein: CASRGTDKETQYF. Here the CDR3 DNA reads TGTGCCAGTAGGGGGACAGACAAAGAGACCCAGTACTTC.

This clone was picked up a small number of times. V usage is TRBV18 and J usage is TRBJ1-2; no clear D gene. Germline V gives CDR1 KGHSH, CDR2 LQKENI. This CDR3 has 15 amino acids. The V end lost 0 bases, the J end lost 0 bases, and 8 bases lay between the germline ends. This CDR3 reads CASSPPEGSNYGYTF. DNA for the CDR3: TGTGCCAGCTCACCACCGGAGGGTTCTAACTATGGCTACACCTTC.

This chain connects TRBV5-1 to TRBJ2-1; D may be TRBD2 (5 bases). V lost 0 bases and J lost 7, with 11 bases in between. CDR3 size: 14 residues. CDR1 and CDR2 (germline): SGHRS, YFSETQ. The CDR3 coding sequence is TGCGCCAGCAGCTTGGGTGCGGGCTGGAATGAGCAGTTCTTC. Its translation is CASSLGAGWNEQFF. The variable domain in full, with the rest retrieved from reference TRBV5-1 and TRBJ2-1, is KAGVTQTPRYLIKTRGQQVTLSCSPISGHRSVSWYQQTPGQGLQFLFEYFSETQRNKGNFPGRFSGRQFSNSRSEMNVSTLELGDSALYLCASSLGAGWNEQFFGPGTRLTVL.

The chain combines TRBV6-1 with TRBJ2-2, with 10 positions matching TRBD2. The CDR3 spans 15 residues. J gave up 3 bases and V 7 bases, and 5 bases lay outside the gene matches. Germline lookup yields CDR1 MNHNS and CDR2 SASEGT. The CDR3 reads CASNPGLAHTGELFF. Here the CDR3 DNA reads TGTGCCAGCAACCCGGGACTAGCGCACACCGGGGAGCTGTTTTTT.

The chain links TRBV5-1 to TRBJ2-2, with no clear D. The CDR3 is made up of 14 amino acids. The germline V gene has CDR1 SGHRS and CDR2 YFSETQ. The ends were cut back, 0 bases at V and 4 bases at J, with 7 bases in the middle. This chain's CDR3 is CASSLGYITGELFF. As DNA, the CDR3 is TGCGCCAGCAGCTTGGGCTACATCACCGGGGAGCTGTTTTTT.

The V and J genes are TRBV6-5 and TRBJ1-5; TRBD1 aligns across 8 bases. V gave up 6 bases and J gave up 4 bases; unmatched junction bases: 8. Per the germline V gene, CDR1 is MNHEY and CDR2 is SVGAGI. This CDR3 is built from 15 residues. The CDR3 here is CASREDRAANQPQHF. As DNA, the CDR3 is TGTGCCAGCAGAGAGGACAGGGCCGCTAATCAGCCCCAGCATTTT.

This chain uses TRBV2 with TRBJ1-3; no clear D gene. The CDR3 is made up of 16 amino acids. Germline CDR1 SNHLY, CDR2 FYNNEI. V was clipped by 5 bases and J by 4 bases, with 18 bases between them. Here the CDR3 reads CASSLGSTNLGNTIYF. The CDR3 nucleotides read TGTGCCAGCAGTTTGGGATCTACGAACCTCGGAAACACCATATATTTT.